The 9 T cell receptor beta chains below all came from one sample that was sequenced in a study of T cell repertoires in cytomegalovirus infection. These TCRs' antigens remain unknown. TCRdb re-called the reads through MiXCR, storing one row per CDR3 protein. Here the sample spans 300,000 to 400,000 distinct CDR3 sequences, 20% to 25% being singletons. The specimen was cultured PBMCs, collected from culture after CMV antigen stimulation. Receptors originate from a human donor in good health (CMV status not recorded). Some clones in this sample may be carry-over from other donors' samples.

V and J are TRBV6-2 or TRBV6-3 and TRBJ2-7; 9 positions match TRBD2. The V gene's germline CDR1 is MNHEY and CDR2 SVGEGT. The CDR3 sequence is 17 residues long. In DNA form, the CDR3 reads TGTGCCAGCAGTACGTTCGGGGGCCAGCGGGGGGACTACGAGCGGTACGTC. Protein product: CASSTFGGQRGDYERYV.

This clonotype was counted many times. The V and J genes are TRBV7-2 and TRBJ1-4; 7 bases map to TRBD1. This CDR3 has 15 amino acids. Germline V gene sequence: CDR1 SGHTA, CDR2 FQGNSA. Trimming cost V 4 bases and J 8 bases; bases outside gene matches: 10. CDR3 sequence reads: CASSSRQGREEKLFF. In nucleotides, the CDR3 is TGTGCCAGCAGCTCTAGACAGGGTCGTGAAGAAAAACTGTTTTTT.

This clonotype occurred many times. The chain combines TRBV7-2 with TRBJ2-1; D might be TRBD1 (6 bases). Germline CDR1 and CDR2: SGHTA and FQGNSA. CDR3 length: 15 amino acids. The V gene lost 4 bases and the J gene lost 0 bases, with 10 bases spanning the gap. The CDR3 reads CASSSGHFSYNEQFF. DNA for the CDR3: TGTGCCAGCAGCTCGGGACACTTCTCCTACAATGAGCAGTTCTTC. The full variable domain, rest sourced from reference TRBV7-2 and TRBJ2-1, is GAGVSQSPSNKVTEKGKDVELRCDPISGHTALYWYRQSLGQGLEFLIYFQGNSAPDKSGLPSDRFSAERTGGSVSTLTIQRTQQEDSAVYLCASSSGHFSYNEQFFGPGTRLTVL.

This clonotype was detected only a few times. CDR3: CASSQGTGGSYEQYV. In nucleotides, the CDR3 is TGCGCCAGCAGCCAGGGGACAGGGGGGTCCTACGAGCAGTACGTC. The J gene is TRBJ2-7, the V gene TRBV4-1, with 11 bases fitting TRBD1. The V gene end was trimmed by 3 bases and the J gene end by 1 base; junction bases not matched to a gene: 2. This CDR3 has 15 amino acids. Germline-derived CDR1 and CDR2 are MGHRA and YSYEKL.

V is TRBV11-2 and J is TRBJ1-1; D gene unclear. Germline V gives CDR1 SGHAT, CDR2 FQNNGV. The CDR3 is 14 amino acids. V was shortened by 2 bases and J by 1 base, with 8 bases between the two germline ends. The CDR3 loop reads CASSLYHQNTEAFF. In nucleotides, the CDR3 is TGTGCCAGCAGCTTATATCACCAGAACACTGAAGCTTTCTTT.

This clonotype has ten or more counts. The CDR3 here is CASNPRGSGTSGINEQFF. In DNA, the CDR3 is TGTGCCAGCAACCCCCGCGGAAGCGGGACTAGCGGGATTAATGAGCAGTTCTTC. The chain has TRBV7-2 and TRBJ2-1; 13 positions agree with TRBD2. The CDR3 sequence is 18 residues long. J lost 7 bases, V lost 7 bases, and 16 bases had no gene match. Per germline, CDR1 SGHTA and CDR2 FQGNSA.

This clonotype has just a few counts. The DNA for the CDR3 is TGCGCCAGCAGCCACGACAGTTCCCCCTACGAGCAGTACTTC. Protein: CASSHDSSPYEQYF. The V call is TRBV4-1, the J call TRBJ2-7; D is perhaps TRBD1 (5 bases). V gave up 3 bases and J gave up 2 bases, with 11 bases separating them. The CDR3 loop spans 14 amino acids. Germline CDR1 and CDR2: MGHRA and YSYEKL.

The rearrangement uses TRBV12-3 or TRBV12-4 and TRBJ2-1; 12 positions match TRBD2. J lost 6 bases, V lost 6 bases, and 9 bases had no gene match. The CDR3 totals 16 residues. CDR3 in DNA: TGTGCCAGCAGCCGCGGACTAGCGGGACCCCTCAATGAGCAGTTCTTC. The encoded protein is CASSRGLAGPLNEQFF.

The rearrangement uses TRBV29-1 and TRBJ1-1; the D is unclear. V was trimmed by 4 bases and J by 4 bases, leaving 10 bases between them. Germline CDR1 and CDR2: SQVTM and ANQGSEA. This CDR3 has 12 residues. CDR3 in amino acids: CSVVETSTEAFF. As DNA, the CDR3 is TGCAGCGTTGTGGAGACTAGCACTGAAGCTTTCTTT.